Listed below are T cell receptor beta chains from one sample, sequenced in a study of blood T cell repertoires in COVID-19. The data were produced by immunoSEQ multiplex PCR, yet TCRdb's version contains in-frame clones alone and is incomplete. This table has tens of thousands of clones, 65% to 90% appearing once. The sequenced sample consisted of peripheral blood. These receptors all come from a woman in her sixties or seventies with acute or convalescent COVID-19. The CDR3 runs from the conserved cysteine through the conserved F or W. D genes are given only for firm matches. Not all rows give a size; the values are once, few, many and, for expanded clones, a class.

V gene	J gene	clone size	D gene	CDR3 protein	CDR3 DNA
TRBV6-5	TRBJ2-1	NA	TRBD1	CASRTGQGAEQFF	TGTGCCAGCAGGACAGGACAGGGAGCTGAGCAGTTCTTC
TRBV5-5	TRBJ1-2	NA	NA	CASSLGRGAYRAEGYTF	TGTGCCAGCAGCTTGGGAAGGGGCGCATACCGGGCTGAGGGCTACACCTTC
TRBV10-2	TRBJ2-3	NA	TRBD2	CASSEIAGGPRFSPADTQYF	TGCGCCAGCAGTGAGATAGCGGGAGGGCCACGCTTTTCCCCGGCAGATACGCAGTATTTT
TRBV3-1/TRBV3-2	TRBJ2-5	NA	NA	CASSARLQQETQYF	TGTGCCAGCAGCGCCCGACTACAACAAGAGACCCAGTACTTC
TRBV27	TRBJ1-1	NA	TRBD1	CASRRTRTGNTEAFF	TGTGCCAGCAGAAGAACGCGGACAGGGAACACTGAAGCTTTCTTT
TRBV6-5	TRBJ1-2	few	TRBD1	CASSSGTGGNYGYTF	TGTGCCAGCAGTTCAGGGACAGGGGGGAACTATGGCTACACCTTC
TRBV10-3	TRBJ1-5	NA	NA	CAISESSPTDHQPQHF	TGTGCCATCAGTGAGTCGTCCCCCACAGACCATCAGCCCCAGCATTTT
TRBV12-3/TRBV12-4	TRBJ1-2	NA	NA	CASTEGNYGYTF	TGTGCCAGCACGGAGGGAAACTATGGCTACACCTTC
TRBV7-9	TRBJ2-1	NA	TRBD2	CASSLVGTSDEQFF	TGTGCCAGCAGCTTAGTGGGGACTAGCGATGAGCAGTTCTTC
TRBV27	TRBJ1-6	once	NA	CATSGARYNSPLHF	TGTGCCACCTCAGGCGCTCGTTATAATTCACCCCTCCACTTT
TRBV10-3	TRBJ2-1	NA	TRBD2	CAISAAEGLAGPEQFF	TGTGCCATCAGTGCCGCCGAAGGACTAGCGGGCCCTGAGCAGTTCTTC
TRBV4-1	TRBJ2-7	few	TRBD2	CASSQGTSGVHEQYF	TGCGCCAGCAGCCAAGGGACTAGCGGAGTCCACGAGCAGTACTTC
TRBV19	TRBJ1-1	NA	NA	CASRSSEDEAFF	TGTGCCAGTAGATCATCTGAGGATGAAGCTTTCTTT
TRBV28	TRBJ1-1	NA	NA	CASSSLPTAGGAFF	TGTGCCAGCAGTTCCTTACCCACAGCGGGTGGAGCTTTCTTT
TRBV29-1	TRBJ2-5	NA	TRBD2	CSVRLAGGLTQYF	TGCAGCGTACGACTAGCGGGAGGACTGACCCAGTACTTC
TRBV28	TRBJ1-1	NA	TRBD1	CASRQPGQGGTEAFF	TGTGCCAGCAGACAACCGGGACAGGGGGGGACTGAAGCTTTCTTT
TRBV2	TRBJ2-7	NA	TRBD2	CASSVGAGVEQYF	TGTGCCAGCAGTGTAGGTGCGGGGGTCGAGCAGTACTTC
TRBV4-2	TRBJ2-1	NA	TRBD2	CASSRGGVSYNEQFF	TGTGCCAGCAGCCGGGGAGGGGTCTCCTACAATGAGCAGTTCTTC
TRBV3-1/TRBV3-2	TRBJ1-1	NA	NA	CASSPPLNAGEAFF	TGTGCCAGCAGCCCCCCACTAAACGCTGGGGAAGCTTTCTTT
TRBV29-1	TRBJ1-4	NA	TRBD1	CSERDRGGKLFF	TGCAGCGAGCGGGACAGGGGTGGAAAACTGTTTTTT
TRBV7-8	TRBJ2-1	NA	TRBD2	CASSTSGGVLAHEQFF	TGTGCCAGCAGTACCAGCGGGGGAGTCCTAGCTCATGAGCAGTTCTTC
TRBV5-1	TRBJ2-3	NA	NA	CASSLGQSGDTQYF	TGCGCCAGCAGCTTGGGACAGTCGGGAGATACGCAGTATTTT
TRBV5-1	TRBJ1-4	NA	NA	CASSLGSTNEKLFF	TGCGCCAGCAGCTTGGGGAGTACTAATGAAAAACTGTTTTTT
TRBV24-1	TRBJ2-7	NA	TRBD1	CATSDRDRGPYEQYF	TGTGCCACCAGTGACCGGGACAGGGGCCCCTACGAGCAGTACTTC
TRBV19	TRBJ1-2	NA	TRBD1	CASRQTGGGNYGYTF	TGTGCCAGTAGACAAACAGGGGGCGGCAACTATGGCTACACCTTC
TRBV9	TRBJ2-7	once	NA	CASSVGSRPYEQYF	TGTGCCAGCAGCGTAGGGAGTAGGCCCTACGAGCAGTACTTC
TRBV5-8	TRBJ2-1	NA	TRBD2	CASSVIGLAGGFSEQFF	TGTGCCAGCAGCGTTATCGGACTAGCGGGGGGTTTCTCAGAGCAGTTCTTC
TRBV20-1	TRBJ1-5	NA	NA	CSASLAEWSNSNQPQHF	TGCAGTGCTAGTTTGGCGGAGTGGAGTAATAGCAATCAGCCCCAGCATTTT
TRBV4-1	TRBJ2-1	NA	NA	CASSQSEASVLNNEQFF	TGCGCCAGCAGCCAAAGTGAGGCGAGCGTACTTAACAATGAGCAGTTCTTC
TRBV18	TRBJ2-7	NA	TRBD2	CASSPRGGLLYEQYF	TGTGCCAGCTCACCACGGGGGGGACTTCTCTACGAGCAGTACTTC
TRBV11-2	TRBJ2-7	NA	NA	CASSLGVGSGYEQYF	TGTGCCAGCAGCTTAGGGGTTGGGTCAGGCTACGAGCAGTACTTC
TRBV2	TRBJ1-5	NA	TRBD1	CASSGTGGRQPQHF	TGTGCCAGCAGTGGGACAGGGGGCCGTCAGCCCCAGCATTTT
TRBV5-8	TRBJ2-1	NA	TRBD2	CASSKSPGLAGNEQFF	TGTGCCAGCAGCAAGTCTCCGGGACTAGCGGGCAATGAGCAGTTCTTC